Shown below are 9 T cell receptor beta chains from a single sample sequenced in a study of T cells in Graves' hyperthyroidism and ophthalmopathy. RNA transcripts served as the template for amplifying TCR beta CDR3 regions. Initially, a first-round RT-PCR of the TCR CDR3 employed the HTBI primer set. TCRdb analysed the multiplex PCR reads with MiXCR anew, one entry per CDR3 protein. The sample has roughly 350,000 distinct CDR3 sequences; roughly an eighth are singletons. Specimen: blood. Source of these receptors: a woman aged 40 to 55 with Graves' ophthalmopathy.

This clonotype was observed a handful of times. The rearrangement uses TRBV10-3 and TRBJ2-3; 11 bases fit TRBD1. The length of the CDR3 is 17 residues. Germline V CDR1 and CDR2: ENHRY, SYGVKD. V dropped 4 bases and J dropped 4; count of bases not matched to a gene: 10. This CDR3 is CAISGGQGEVPPDTQYF. The CDR3 bases are TGTGCCATCAGTGGGGGACAGGGGGAAGTTCCCCCAGATACGCAGTATTTT.

This clonotype was detected ten times or more. This chain's CDR3 is CASSQRGVVEQYF. Here the CDR3 DNA reads TGTGCCAGCAGCCAACGAGGGGTTGTCGAGCAGTACTTC. The rearrangement joins TRBV3-1 to TRBJ2-7; D tentatively fits TRBD1 or TRBD2 (5 bases each). Trimming removed 2 bases at V and 6 bases at J, with 11 bases between. This CDR3 is 13 amino acids long. CDR1 is LGHDT, CDR2 YNNKEL, per germline (reference sequence).

This clonotype was detected ten times or more. The chain links TRBV29-1 to TRBJ2-7; D is perhaps TRBD1 (6 bases). This CDR3 region has 14 residues. Germline V gene sequence: CDR1 SQVTM, CDR2 ANQGSEA. With 2 bases removed from V and 0 bases from J, the gap between germline ends came to 11 bases. CDR3 nucleotides: TGCAGCGTTGAAACGGGACAAAACTCCTACGAGCAGTACTTC. This encodes CSVETGQNSYEQYF.

This clonotype has at least ten counts. The chain employs TRBV6-2 or TRBV6-3 and TRBJ2-3; 8 nucleotides agree with TRBD2. V gave up 2 bases and J gave up 4 bases; unmatched junction bases: 5. From germline, CDR1 is MNHEY and CDR2 SVGEGT. This CDR3 contains 15 residues. This chain's CDR3 is CASSYARTSPDTQYF. In DNA, the CDR3 is TGTGCCAGCAGTTACGCCCGGACTAGCCCAGATACGCAGTATTTT.

This clonotype has a handful of counts. One base away lies a much larger clone, so this may be a sequencing read error. The chain has TRBV12-3 or TRBV12-4 and TRBJ2-7; 8 bases agree with TRBD1. Trimming at V came to 5 bases and at J to 9 bases, leaving 6 bases not matched to a gene. The CDR3 has 12 residues. CDR3 amino acids: CASSQTGVGQYF. The DNA of the CDR3 is TGTGCCAGCAGTCAGACAGGGGTCGGGCAGTACTTC.

Only a few counts were recorded for this clonotype. V is TRBV6-1 and J is TRBJ2-1; the D gene is possibly TRBD2 (5 bases). The CDR3 contains 14 residues. The germline gives CDR1 MNHNS, CDR2 SASEGT. The V end was cut by 6 bases, the J end by 8 bases, with 17 bases between. DNA for the CDR3: TGTGCCAGCAGCGGACTCGGGGTTCCCGATGAGCAGTTCTTC. It translates to CASSGLGVPDEQFF.

This chain joins TRBV7-2 and TRBJ2-3, with 11 positions matching TRBD2. Per germline, CDR1 SGHTA and CDR2 FQGNSA. Trimming at V came to 5 bases and at J to 4 bases, leaving 5 bases not matched to a gene. The CDR3 loop spans 15 amino acids. CDR3 loop: CASSLLAGEPDTQYF. The CDR3 bases are TGTGCCAGCAGCCTACTAGCGGGAGAACCAGATACGCAGTATTTT. The variable domain in full, completed from reference TRBV7-2 and TRBJ2-3, reads GAGVSQSPSNKVTEKGKDVELRCDPISGHTALYWYRQSLGQGLEFLIYFQGNSAPDKSGLPSDRFSAERTGGSVSTLTIQRTQQEDSAVYLCASSLLAGEPDTQYFGPGTRLTVL.

This clonotype showed up many times. The chain is built from TRBV20-1 and TRBJ2-1, with 8 positions matching TRBD2. This CDR3 comprises 13 residues. The germline V gene has CDR1 DFQATT and CDR2 SNEGSKA (reference sequence). With V trimmed by 5 bases and J by 6 bases, 6 bases remained unmatched. The CDR3 reads CSAWAREGNEQFF. As DNA, the CDR3 is TGCAGTGCTTGGGCCCGGGAGGGCAATGAGCAGTTCTTC.

This chain joins TRBV5-5 and TRBJ2-1; D call uncertain. The CDR3 is 13 amino acids. V shed 2 bases and J shed 4 bases, with 7 bases lying between them. The germline V gene has CDR1 SGHKS and CDR2 YYEKEE (reference sequence). This chain's CDR3 is CASSFNSYNEQFF. CDR3 nucleotides: TGTGCCAGCAGCTTCAACTCTTACAATGAGCAGTTCTTC.